This T cell receptor (beta chain) was recovered during a study of blood T cells in healthy people across ages. Germline CDR1 SGHRS, CDR2 YFSETQ. This CDR3 has 12 residues. V was pared by 5 bases and J by 5 bases, with 10 bases between. A few counts support this clonotype. Combining a sample-barcoded 5' primer with a J-beta primer mix, a second PCR ran for about 7 to 12 cycles. TCRdb called the 5' RACE reads again in MiXCR, with one record for every CDR3 protein. The data show 1.5 million to 2 million distinct CDR3 sequences, with roughly 27% seen just once and 7.7% held by the top ten. The source is a woman in her twenties or thirties in good health. The rearrangement links TRBV5-1 to TRBJ2-5; D unresolved. Sequencing used blood. The CDR3 protein is CASSRSTETQYF. In DNA, the CDR3 is TGCGCCAGCAGTCGATCGACGGAGACCCAGTACTTC.